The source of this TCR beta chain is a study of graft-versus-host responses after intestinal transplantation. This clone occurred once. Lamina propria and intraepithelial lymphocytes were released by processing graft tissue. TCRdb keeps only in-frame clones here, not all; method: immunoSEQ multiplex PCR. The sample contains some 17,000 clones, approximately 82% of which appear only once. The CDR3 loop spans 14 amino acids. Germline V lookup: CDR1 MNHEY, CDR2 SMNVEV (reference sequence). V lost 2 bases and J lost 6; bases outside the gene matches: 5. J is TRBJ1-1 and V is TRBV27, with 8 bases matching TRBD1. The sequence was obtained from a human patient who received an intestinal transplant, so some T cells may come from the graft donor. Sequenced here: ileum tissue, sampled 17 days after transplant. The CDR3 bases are TGTGCCAGCAGTTTACAGGGGGCTCTGGCTGAAGCTTTCTTT. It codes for CASSLQGALAEAFF.